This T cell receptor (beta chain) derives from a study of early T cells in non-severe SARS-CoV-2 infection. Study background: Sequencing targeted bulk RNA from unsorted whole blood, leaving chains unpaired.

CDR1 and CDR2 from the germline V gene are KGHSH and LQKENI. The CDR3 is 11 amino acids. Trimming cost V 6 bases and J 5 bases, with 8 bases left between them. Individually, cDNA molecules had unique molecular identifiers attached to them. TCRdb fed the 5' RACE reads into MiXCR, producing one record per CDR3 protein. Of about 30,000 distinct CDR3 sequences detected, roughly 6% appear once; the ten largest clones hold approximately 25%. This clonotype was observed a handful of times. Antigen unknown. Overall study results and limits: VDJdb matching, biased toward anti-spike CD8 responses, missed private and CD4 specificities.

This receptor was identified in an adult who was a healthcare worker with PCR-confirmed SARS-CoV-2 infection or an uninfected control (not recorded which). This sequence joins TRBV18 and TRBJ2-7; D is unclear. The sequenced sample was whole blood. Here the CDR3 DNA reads TGTGCCAGCTCCGGGTGGGACGAGCAGTACTTC. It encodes CASSGWDEQYF.